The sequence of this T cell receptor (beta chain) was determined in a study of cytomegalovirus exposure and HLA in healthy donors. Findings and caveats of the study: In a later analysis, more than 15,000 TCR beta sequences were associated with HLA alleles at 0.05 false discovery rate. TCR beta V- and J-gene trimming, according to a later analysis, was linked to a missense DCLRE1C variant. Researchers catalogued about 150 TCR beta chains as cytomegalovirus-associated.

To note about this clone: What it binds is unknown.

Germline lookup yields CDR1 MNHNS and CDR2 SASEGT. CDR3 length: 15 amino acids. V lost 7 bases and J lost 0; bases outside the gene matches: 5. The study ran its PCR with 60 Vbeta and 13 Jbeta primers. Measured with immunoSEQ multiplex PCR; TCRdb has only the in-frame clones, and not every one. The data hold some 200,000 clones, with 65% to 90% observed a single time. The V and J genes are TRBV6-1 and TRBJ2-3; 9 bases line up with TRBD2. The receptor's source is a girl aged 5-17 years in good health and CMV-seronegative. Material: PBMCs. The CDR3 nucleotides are TGTGCCAGCACCATTAGCGGGGGCAGCACAGATACGCAGTATTTT. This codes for CASTISGGSTDTQYF.